These 20 T cell receptor beta chains were all obtained from the same sample, sequenced in a study of blood T cell repertoires in COVID-19. TCRdb keeps only in-frame clones here, not all; method: immunoSEQ multiplex PCR. Found here are tens of thousands of clones, 85% to 95% of them singletons; the top ten hold more than 3%. Specimen: peripheral blood. Receptors were obtained from a man aged 45-60 years with acute or convalescent COVID-19.

The rearrangement links TRBV18 to TRBJ2-3; 8 positions agree with TRBD2. CDR1 and CDR2 from the germline V gene are KGHSH and LQKENI. Trimming took 2 bases from V and 6 from J; bases not matched to a gene: 13. This CDR3 comprises 17 residues. The CDR3 DNA sequence: TGTGCCAGCTCACCATATGTCGTGGGACTAGAGGGGGATACGCAGTATTTT. Encoded protein: CASSPYVVGLEGDTQYF. The full variable domain, in which reference TRBV18 and TRBJ2-3 provide the parts outside the CDR3, is NAGVMQNPRHLVRRRGQEARLRCSPMKGHSHVYWYRQLPEEGLKFMVYLQKENIIDESGMPKERFSAEFPKEGPSILRIQQVVRGDSAAYFCASSPYVVGLEGDTQYFGPGTRLTVL.

The chain couples TRBV11-2 to TRBJ1-4, with D possibly being TRBD1 (5 bases). Trimming cost V 0 bases and J 8 bases, with 16 bases left between them. CDR3 length: 16 amino acids. Germline-derived CDR1 and CDR2 are SGHAT and FQNNGV. CDR3 in amino acids: CASSLDMWGSEEKLFF. The CDR3 nucleotides read TGTGCCAGCAGCTTAGACATGTGGGGCAGTGAGGAAAAACTGTTTTTT.

The V gene is TRBV4-2, the J gene TRBJ1-6, with TRBD1 as a possible D gene (6 bases). This CDR3 spans 17 amino acids. CDR1 is LGHNA and CDR2 is YNFKEQ in the germline V gene. The V gene lost 8 bases and the J gene lost 9 bases, with 26 bases spanning the gap. CDR3 region: CASQRIGGGVGSSPLHF. In nucleotides, the CDR3 is TGTGCCAGCCAGAGAATTGGGGGGGGCGTGGGTAGTTCACCCCTCCACTTT.

This clone was seen more than once but under ten times. V gene TRBV2 combines with J gene TRBJ2-5; 8 bases fit TRBD1. The CDR3 has 15 residues. Germline V gene data show CDR1 as SNHLY and CDR2 as FYNNEI. J was trimmed by 2 bases and V by 1 base; bases with no gene match: 3. CDR3 sequence reads: CASSEGGTGQETQYF. The CDR3 nucleotides read TGTGCCAGCAGTGAAGGTGGGACAGGACAAGAGACCCAGTACTTC.

CDR3 in amino acids: CSVLGTPGQFYF. The CDR3, as DNA: TGCAGCGTACTCGGAACCCCGGGACAGTTCTACTTC. The chain links TRBV29-1 to TRBJ2-7; 7 bases align to TRBD1. This CDR3 has 12 amino acids. With V trimmed by 6 bases and J by 13 bases, 15 bases remained unmatched. Germline CDR1 and CDR2: SQVTM and ANQGSEA.

The gene calls are TRBV6-6 and TRBJ1-6, with 7 bases aligning to TRBD1. Germline CDR1 reads MNHNY; CDR2 reads SVGAGI (reference sequence). The CDR3 runs to 16 residues. The trim removed 6 bases at V and 4 bases at J, leaving 9 bases unmatched. The CDR3 loop reads CASRPGQMLYNSPLHF. CDR3 DNA sequence: TGTGCCAGCAGACCGGGACAGATGCTGTATAATTCACCCCTCCACTTT.

The chain employs TRBV24-1 and TRBJ2-3, with 9 bases fitting TRBD1. This CDR3 region has 16 residues. The trim removed 2 bases at V and 0 bases at J, leaving 2 bases unmatched. Germline V gene lookup returns CDR1 KGHDR and CDR2 SFDVKD. Here the CDR3 reads CATSDSGTGSTDTQYF. The CDR3 region has the DNA TGTGCCACCAGTGATTCCGGGACAGGGAGCACAGATACGCAGTATTTT.

J is TRBJ1-6 and V is TRBV14, with D unclear. CDR3 length equals 17 residues. V lost 1 base to trimming and J lost 0 bases, with 10 bases between them. Germline V gene sequence: CDR1 SGHDN, CDR2 FVKESK. The CDR3 is CASSQVSSVSYNSPLHF. In DNA, the CDR3 is TGTGCCAGCAGCCAAGTTAGTTCCGTCTCCTATAATTCACCCCTCCACTTT.

In nucleotides, the CDR3 is TGTGCCAGCAGTCCCCGAGCCTTTCAAGAGACCCAGTACTTC. Its translation: CASSPRAFQETQYF. V gene TRBV27 combines with J gene TRBJ2-5; D ambiguous. Germline loops: CDR1 MNHEY, CDR2 SMNVEV (reference sequence). This CDR3 comprises 14 residues. Between the trimmed V and J ends, which lost 5 bases and 2 bases, there was a span of 12 bases.

This chain links TRBV6-5 with TRBJ2-5; 11 bases align to TRBD1. The germline CDR1 and CDR2 sequences are MNHEY and SVGAGI. This CDR3 contains 14 residues. Trimming took 6 bases from V and 3 from J; bases not matched to a gene: 3. Written as DNA, the CDR3 is TGTGCCAGCAGGGACAGGGGGCGAGAAGAGACCCAGTACTTC. It yields the protein CASRDRGREETQYF.

A single count supports this clone. This CDR3 is CASSDIGGVYGYTF. CDR3 DNA: TGTGCCAGCAGTGACATAGGGGGAGTCTATGGCTACACCTTC. V gene TRBV6-1 combines with J gene TRBJ1-2; TRBD1 is a possible D gene (6 bases). V was clipped by 3 bases and J by 4 bases, with 12 bases between them. In germline, CDR1 is MNHNS, CDR2 SASEGT. The CDR3 length is 14 residues.

Here the CDR3 reads CASSLVGGTGSGYEQYF. CDR3 DNA sequence: TGTGCCAGCAGCTTAGTTGGTGGGACAGGCTCGGGTTACGAGCAGTACTTC. The rearrangement joins TRBV7-8 to TRBJ2-7; 8 bases agree with TRBD1. The CDR3 has 17 residues. Germline CDR1 is SGHVS and CDR2 is FQNEAQ. J was trimmed by 4 bases and V by 1 base; bases with no gene match: 12. Looking up the rest from reference TRBV7-8 and TRBJ2-7 gives the full variable domain: GAGVSQSPRYKVAKRGQDVALRCDPISGHVSLFWYQQALGQGPEFLTYFQNEAQLDKSGLPSDRFFAERPEGSVSTLKIQRTQQEDSAVYLCASSLVGGTGSGYEQYFGPGTRLTVT.

This clone was observed a single time. V is TRBV4-2 and J is TRBJ2-1, with 12 bases that match TRBD2. V lost 1 base to trimming and J lost 7 bases; unmatched junction nucleotides: 11. CDR3 length equals 18 residues. Germline CDR1 is LGHNA and CDR2 is YNFKEQ. CDR3 protein: CASSQVRLAGGDGNEQFF. The CDR3 DNA is TGTGCCAGCAGCCAAGTTCGGCTAGCGGGGGGGGACGGGAATGAGCAGTTCTTC.

This rearrangement joins TRBV4-1 to TRBJ2-5, with D maybe TRBD2 (6 bases). Germline-derived CDR1 and CDR2 are MGHRA and YSYEKL. Trimming removed 0 bases from V and 6 bases from J, with 8 bases in between. This CDR3 is 13 amino acids long. The CDR3 protein is CASSQEGRKTQYF. The CDR3 DNA follows: TGCGCCAGCAGCCAAGAGGGGAGGAAGACCCAGTACTTC.

This clone was picked up a small number of times. The genes are TRBV6-5 and TRBJ1-5; 7 bases map to TRBD1. V was clipped by 9 bases and J by 6 bases; unmatched bases: 8. CDR1 is MNHEY and CDR2 is SVGAGI in the germline V gene. The CDR3 has 13 amino acids. In nucleotides, the CDR3 is TGTGCCAGTGCACAGGGGACGGGTCAGCCCCAGCATTTT. As protein: CASAQGTGQPQHF.

The chain employs TRBV6-2 or TRBV6-3 and TRBJ2-7; unclear D gene. The V and J ends lost 2 bases and 2 bases respectively, with 4 bases between them. CDR3 length: 12 residues. Germline V CDR1 and CDR2: MNHEY, SVGEGT. The CDR3 DNA sequence: TGTGCCAGCAGTTACAGCCCCTACGAGCAGTACTTC. Its translation is CASSYSPYEQYF.

This chain connects TRBV7-7 to TRBJ1-4; D remains unclear. Per the germline V gene, CDR1 is SSHAT and CDR2 is FNYEAQ (reference sequence). The CDR3 totals 16 residues. V was trimmed by 7 bases and J by 4 bases, leaving 19 bases between them. In DNA, the CDR3 is TGTGCCAGCAACCCCAAGTGGTCCCCGGGTAATGAAAAACTGTTTTTT. Encoded protein: CASNPKWSPGNEKLFF.

V gene TRBV14 combines with J gene TRBJ1-4; a weak D match, TRBD1 (5 bases). The CDR3 runs 15 residues. Germline V gene sequence: CDR1 SGHDN, CDR2 FVKESK. V lost 8 bases and J 2 bases, leaving 15 bases between the germline ends. The DNA for the CDR3 is TGTGCCAGCCGACGATCACGGGGGACTAATGAAAAACTGTTTTTT. Protein product: CASRRSRGTNEKLFF.

The chain has TRBV6-5 and TRBJ1-2; D not certain. The germline V and J ends were trimmed by 10 bases and 4 bases, with 19 bases remaining between them. CDR1 and CDR2 from the germline V gene are MNHEY and SVGAGI. This CDR3 contains 14 residues. The CDR3 DNA reads as TGTGCCACCCAACCGGACGGGATCCTCTATGGCTACACCTTC. Translating it yields CATQPDGILYGYTF.

The rearrangement links TRBV19 to TRBJ1-1, with TRBD1 identical over 8 bases. The CDR3 covers 16 residues. V trimming: 0 bases; J trimming: 4 bases; junction bases outside the gene matches: 7. Germline CDR1 reads LNHDA; CDR2 reads SQIVND (reference sequence). CDR3 in DNA: TGTGCCAGTAGTATAGATCCGCGGGGGACAGGCACTGAAGCTTTCTTT. It yields the protein CASSIDPRGTGTEAFF. The complete variable domain, with remaining parts taken from reference TRBV19 and TRBJ1-1, reads DGGITQSPKYLFRKEGQNVTLSCEQNLNHDAMYWYRQDPGQGLRLIYYSQIVNDFQKGDIAEGYSVSREKKESFPLTVTSAQKNPTAFYLCASSIDPRGTGTEAFFGQGTRLTVV.